This is a list of T cell receptor beta chains from one sample in a study of blood T cell repertoires in COVID-19. Some clones are missing from TCRdb's copy, which holds only in-frame ones; the method was immunoSEQ multiplex PCR. The sample includes more than 85,000 clones, roughly 88% seen only once; the top ten take less than 7.5%. Sequencing was done on a sample of peripheral blood. These receptors came from a woman aged 55-75 years with acute or convalescent COVID-19. CDR3s include the opening cysteine and the closing phenylalanine or tryptophan. Fields, in order: V gene, J gene, CDR3 protein.

v_call: TRBV7-2; j_call: TRBJ2-3; cdr3_aa: CASRPPGLAGAGDTQYF
v_call: TRBV7-8; j_call: TRBJ2-1; cdr3_aa: CASSSSRSNEQFF
v_call: TRBV28; j_call: TRBJ1-4; cdr3_aa: CASTFQGAEKLFF
v_call: TRBV5-1; j_call: TRBJ2-1; cdr3_aa: CASSLGKGVHEQFF
v_call: TRBV19; j_call: TRBJ1-4; cdr3_aa: CASNPDSTNEKLFF
v_call: TRBV10-3; j_call: TRBJ2-1; cdr3_aa: CAINPGTHTEQFF
v_call: TRBV19; j_call: TRBJ2-7; cdr3_aa: CASGGREQYF
v_call: TRBV7-2; j_call: TRBJ2-7; cdr3_aa: CASSLVGTPYEQYF
v_call: TRBV6-5; j_call: TRBJ1-6; cdr3_aa: CASSYGLISGNSPLHF
v_call: TRBV19; j_call: TRBJ2-1; cdr3_aa: CASRGLAGANEQFF
v_call: TRBV2; j_call: TRBJ1-2; cdr3_aa: CASVNRGGYTF
v_call: TRBV2; j_call: TRBJ1-5; cdr3_aa: CASGGDTIGQPQHF
v_call: TRBV23-1; j_call: TRBJ1-6; cdr3_aa: CASSQSVPYSSYNSPLHF
v_call: TRBV6-1; j_call: TRBJ1-1; cdr3_aa: CASSEARLKVSEAFF
v_call: TRBV5-3; j_call: TRBJ1-6; cdr3_aa: CARSSWRAGGPYNSPLHF
v_call: TRBV3-1/TRBV3-2; j_call: TRBJ1-6; cdr3_aa: CASSQDWTGRNSPLHF
v_call: TRBV11-2; j_call: TRBJ1-6; cdr3_aa: CASSLTGGENSPLHF
v_call: TRBV2; j_call: TRBJ2-6; cdr3_aa: CASTGLHTSGANVLTF
v_call: TRBV28; j_call: TRBJ1-2; cdr3_aa: CASSFSDSIYGYTF
v_call: TRBV11-2; j_call: TRBJ1-3; cdr3_aa: CASSRVPDTIYF
v_call: TRBV19; j_call: TRBJ1-4; cdr3_aa: CASLAPGREKLFF
v_call: TRBV5-1; j_call: TRBJ2-1; cdr3_aa: CASSLEAMSGGSLKFF
v_call: TRBV14; j_call: TRBJ1-2; cdr3_aa: CASSQDLSINYGYTF
v_call: TRBV5-4; j_call: TRBJ1-2; cdr3_aa: CASRGVADYGYTF
v_call: TRBV7-3; j_call: TRBJ2-3; cdr3_aa: CASSSWGAETLAGGYGTQYF
v_call: TRBV18; j_call: TRBJ2-3; cdr3_aa: CASSPSSSVDTQYF
v_call: TRBV15; j_call: TRBJ1-4; cdr3_aa: CATSRALDEKLFF
v_call: TRBV7-2; j_call: TRBJ2-7; cdr3_aa: CASSLDAGRSYEQYF
v_call: TRBV21-1; j_call: TRBJ2-7; cdr3_aa: CASTPPGQGTYEQYF
v_call: TRBV27; j_call: TRBJ2-2; cdr3_aa: CASSLRAGRAVIGELFF
v_call: TRBV5-1; j_call: TRBJ2-5; cdr3_aa: CASTLQGTIQETQYF
v_call: TRBV6-4; j_call: TRBJ1-2; cdr3_aa: CASSAGVPPVNYGYTF
v_call: TRBV18; j_call: TRBJ2-1; cdr3_aa: CASSPPRRSSYNEQFF
v_call: TRBV6-5; j_call: TRBJ2-7; cdr3_aa: CASSYSGASGTYEQYF
v_call: TRBV2; j_call: TRBJ2-2; cdr3_aa: CASSLRTSGRSGELFF
v_call: TRBV6-1; j_call: TRBJ1-1; cdr3_aa: CASSDRTAWTLEAFF
v_call: TRBV30; j_call: TRBJ1-5; cdr3_aa: CAWSAPQLNQPQHF
v_call: TRBV2; j_call: TRBJ1-1; cdr3_aa: CASLWRQNTEAFF
v_call: TRBV7-6; j_call: TRBJ1-5; cdr3_aa: CASSAGGGRNQPQHF
v_call: TRBV19; j_call: TRBJ1-2; cdr3_aa: CASRTSGANGYTF
v_call: TRBV30; j_call: TRBJ2-2; cdr3_aa: CAWRGSTGELFF
v_call: TRBV28; j_call: TRBJ1-3; cdr3_aa: CASSLGAGNTIYF
v_call: TRBV28; j_call: TRBJ2-1; cdr3_aa: CASSLGLAGSYNEQFF
v_call: TRBV3-1/TRBV3-2; j_call: TRBJ2-7; cdr3_aa: CASSQGDRGLQYF
v_call: TRBV5-6; j_call: TRBJ1-6; cdr3_aa: CASRRDVGGSSPLHF
v_call: TRBV28; j_call: TRBJ2-7; cdr3_aa: CASTPRQGALGIRSSYEQYF
v_call: TRBV7-2; j_call: TRBJ2-1; cdr3_aa: CASSLAGGYNEQFF
v_call: TRBV7-3; j_call: TRBJ1-2; cdr3_aa: CASSIEGQASYGYTF